This T cell receptor (beta chain) derives from a study of tumor-infiltrating lymphocytes in primary liver carcinoma. Study background: Recorded tumor stage was T1-T3 N0M0, with diameters of roughly 4 to 11 cm. General study findings and limits: Appearing in all five tumor regions was true of only about 7.5-25% of top clones.

Germline V lookup: CDR1 GTSNPN, CDR2 SVGIG (reference sequence). Between the trimmed V and J ends, which lost 0 bases and 5 bases, there was a span of 13 bases. This CDR3 has 14 amino acids. A constant-region primer served to make TCR beta cDNA from roughly 460 ng total RNA. Three-round nested multiplex PCR performed with slightly modified ARM-PCR produced the TCR beta libraries. Investigators reported that the first two PCR rounds, at approximately 11 cycles each, used TRBV1-TRBV30 forward primers with a C-beta reverse primer. TCRdb reprocessed the multiplex PCR reads with MiXCR, giving one entry per CDR3 protein. The top ten hold about 13% of the sample, which has roughly 78,000 distinct CDR3 sequences, about 64% seen once. Extraction of RNA together with DNA used 20-30 mg of unsorted bulk tissue. Viable tumor cells exceeded 85% in all tumor samples. Worth noting for this clonotype: What it binds is unknown. Given a much more abundant clone one base away, this may be a read error.

The rearrangement links TRBV30 to TRBJ1-1; D is ambiguous. This receptor was taken from a woman aged 55-69 years with primary liver carcinoma and hepatitis B virus infection. Sequencing used liver tumor tissue from sampling region 4. Subset of the sample: tumor region T4, right-lateral pole. The chain's CDR3 is CAWSVTPWDTEAFF. CDR3 nucleotide sequence: TGTGCCTGGAGTGTGACCCCGTGGGATACTGAAGCTTTCTTT.